The 27 T cell receptor beta chains below come from one sample, sequenced in a study of T cells after yellow fever vaccination. From the 5' RACE reads, TCRdb called clonotypes with MiXCR, one entry per CDR3 protein. The sample carries about 330,000 distinct CDR3 sequences, about 4% recorded once. The material was PBMCs, obtained 5 days after the yellow fever booster vaccination. The receptors were sampled from a man younger than 30 who received the YFV17D yellow fever vaccine.

There are many counts of this clonotype. The rearrangement joins TRBV7-2 to TRBJ2-3, with D maybe TRBD2 (5 bases). V dropped 1 base and J dropped 5 bases, with 19 bases sitting between them. In germline, CDR1 is SGHTA, CDR2 FQGNSA. There are 17 residues in the CDR3. CDR3: CASSLGLAATLGDTQYF. In nucleotides, the CDR3 is TGTGCCAGCAGCTTAGGGCTAGCAGCAACCTTGGGAGATACGCAGTATTTT.

This clonotype has a handful of counts. The V and J genes are TRBV20-1 and TRBJ2-7; 7 bases agree with TRBD2. Germline trimming cut 6 bases from V and 7 bases from J; bases unmatched to any gene: 9. Germline V CDR1 and CDR2: DFQATT, SNEGSKA (reference sequence). The CDR3 runs 12 residues. CDR3 sequence: CSAQSWGGEQYV. The CDR3 nucleotides are TGCAGTGCCCAGTCTTGGGGGGGAGAGCAGTACGTC.

The gene calls are TRBV4-3 and TRBJ1-1; a weak D match, TRBD1 (5 bases). Germline V lookup: CDR1 LGHNA, CDR2 YSLEER. This CDR3 is built from 15 residues. The V gene lost 3 bases and the J gene lost 8 bases, with 19 bases spanning the gap. For the CDR3, the DNA is TGCGCCAGCAGCCAGGGTGTCCGGACGGGGCCCGAAGCTTTCTTT. Translating gives CASSQGVRTGPEAFF.

This clonotype was seen a few times. The chain recombines TRBV4-1 with TRBJ2-7; D is tentatively TRBD1 or TRBD2 (5 bases each). Trimming removed 3 bases from V and 0 bases from J, with 18 bases in between. Germline assignment: CDR1 MGHRA and CDR2 YSYEKL. The CDR3 is made up of 17 amino acids. The CDR3 loop is CASSQESGRMYSYEQYF. CDR3 DNA sequence: TGCGCCAGCAGCCAGGAGTCGGGGCGCATGTACTCCTACGAGCAGTACTTC.

This clonotype was seen at least ten times. The chain couples TRBV4-1 to TRBJ2-3; tentative D call: TRBD1 (5 bases). The V gene lost 5 bases and the J gene lost 1 base, with 19 bases spanning the gap. The CDR3 has 17 amino acids. Germline CDR1 is MGHRA and CDR2 is YSYEKL. The CDR3: CASSIRSQGIGTDTQYF. The DNA for the CDR3 is TGCGCCAGCAGCATCAGAAGTCAGGGTATAGGCACAGATACGCAGTATTTT.

This clonotype was detected only a few times. This chain links TRBV4-3 with TRBJ2-1; D possibly uses TRBD1 or TRBD2 (5 bases each). The CDR3 contains 17 residues. Germline assignment: CDR1 LGHNA and CDR2 YSLEER. Trimming took 1 base from V and 8 from J, leaving 21 bases between them. CDR3 region: CASSQGAAGTFSDEQFF. The CDR3 region has the DNA TGCGCCAGCAGCCAAGGGGCTGCAGGGACCTTTAGCGATGAGCAGTTCTTC.

This clonotype was counted many times. V and J are TRBV4-1 and TRBJ1-2, with TRBD1 matching over 8 bases. Germline V lookup: CDR1 MGHRA, CDR2 YSYEKL. The CDR3 extends over 18 amino acids. Trimming took 6 bases from V and 4 from J; bases not matched to a gene: 19. CDR3 amino acids: CASRAGVWDRFSSYGYTF. CDR3 DNA sequence: TGCGCCAGCAGGGCAGGAGTCTGGGACAGGTTCTCGAGCTATGGCTACACCTTC.

This clonotype has a count of ten or more. The chain links TRBV10-2 to TRBJ1-2; D remains ambiguous. CDR3 length: 14 amino acids. V lost 4 bases and J 5 bases, leaving 14 bases between the germline ends. The V gene's germline CDR1 is WSHSY and CDR2 SAAADI. In nucleotides, the CDR3 is TGCGCCAGCAGTGCTGGATTAGATTGGTATGGCTACACCTTC. It is translated as CASSAGLDWYGYTF.

The chain combines TRBV28 with TRBJ2-2; D tentatively fits TRBD1 or TRBD2 (6 bases each). Looked up from germline, CDR1 is MDHEN and CDR2 is SYDVKM. Trimming left V 7 bases short and J 6 bases short, with 12 bases between. The CDR3 contains 13 residues. CDR3 amino acids: CASIPGGPGELFF. In nucleotides, the CDR3 is TGTGCCAGCATCCCCGGGGGCCCCGGGGAGCTGTTTTTT.

V usage is TRBV10-3 and J usage is TRBJ2-5; maybe TRBD1 (6 bases). V was pared by 6 bases and J by 0 bases, with 8 bases between. The length of the CDR3 is 13 residues. CDR1 and CDR2 (germline): ENHRY, SYGVKD. CDR3 amino acids: CAISGTHQETQYF. CDR3 nucleotides: TGTGCCATCAGCGGGACACACCAAGAGACCCAGTACTTC.

This clonotype was recorded a few times. The chain has TRBV29-1 and TRBJ2-5; TRBD2 might be the D (6 bases). V shed 0 bases and J shed 5 bases, with 13 bases lying between them. The CDR3 is made up of 14 amino acids. The germline CDR1 and CDR2 sequences are SQVTM and ANQGSEA. The CDR3 spells CSVEDHGGFETQYF. DNA for the CDR3: TGCAGCGTTGAAGATCATGGAGGGTTCGAGACCCAGTACTTC.

The chain has TRBV10-3 and TRBJ1-5, with D possibly TRBD1 on 5 matching bases. The CDR3 contains 14 residues. V dropped 0 bases and J dropped 4 bases, with 7 bases sitting between them. CDR1 is ENHRY and CDR2 is SYGVKD in the germline V gene. Here the CDR3 DNA reads TGTGCCATCAGTGAGTCGACAGAAAATCAGCCCCAGCATTTT. As protein: CAISESTENQPQHF.

The table lists this clonotype with a few counts. The chain has TRBV6-5 and TRBJ1-1; D is uncertain. V gave up 0 bases and J gave up 4 bases, with 18 bases separating them. Germline loops: CDR1 MNHEY, CDR2 SVGAGI. The CDR3 spans 17 residues. CDR3 in amino acids: CASSYSGLGILGTEAFF. CDR3 DNA: TGTGCCAGCAGTTACTCGGGGTTGGGGATTCTGGGCACTGAAGCTTTCTTT.

The chain has TRBV6-2 or TRBV6-3 and TRBJ1-1; unclear D gene. The V end lost 3 bases, the J end lost 2 bases, and 13 bases lay between the germline ends. The CDR3 extends over 15 amino acids. Germline V gene lookup returns CDR1 MNHEY and CDR2 SVGEGT. CDR3 region: CASSYVSTPNTEAFF. Written as DNA, the CDR3 is TGTGCCAGCAGTTATGTGTCAACACCTAACACTGAAGCTTTCTTT.

This clonotype was picked up a small number of times. V gene TRBV5-5 combines with J gene TRBJ2-5, with TRBD2 identical over 12 bases. V gave up 5 bases and J gave up 4 bases; unmatched junction bases: 6. The CDR3 consists of 15 residues. Germline values: CDR1 SGHKS, CDR2 YYEKEE (reference sequence). CDR3 sequence: CASRSWTSGAETQYF. CDR3 DNA: TGTGCCAGCAGATCATGGACTAGCGGGGCAGAGACCCAGTACTTC.

This chain connects TRBV6-1 to TRBJ2-7; D could derive from TRBD1 or TRBD2 (5 bases each). Germline CDR1 MNHNS, CDR2 SASEGT. CDR3 length: 13 residues. With 6 bases removed from V and 2 bases from J, the gap between germline ends came to 11 bases. CDR3 sequence: CASSLWGTYEQYV. CDR3 bases: TGTGCCAGCAGCTTATGGGGGACCTACGAGCAGTACGTC.

This clonotype was found many times. This sequence joins TRBV20-1 and TRBJ2-5; D remains ambiguous. The germline CDR1 and CDR2 sequences are DFQATT and SNEGSKA (reference sequence). V shed 6 bases and J shed 0 bases, with 14 bases lying between them. The CDR3 is made up of 14 amino acids. CDR3 residues: CSAQSNGNQETQYF. In DNA form, the CDR3 reads TGCAGTGCCCAATCCAACGGTAACCAAGAGACCCAGTACTTC.

V is TRBV7-9 and J is TRBJ1-2; 11 bases agree with TRBD1. The germline CDR1 and CDR2 sequences are SEHNR and FQNEAQ (reference sequence). V dropped 8 bases and J dropped 4; count of bases not matched to a gene: 9. This CDR3 has 15 residues. In DNA form, the CDR3 reads TGTGCCAGCGCGGAGGGGACAGGGGGACTCTATGGCTACACCTTC. As protein: CASAEGTGGLYGYTF. Full variable domain (outside the CDR3, taken from reference TRBV7-9 and TRBJ1-2): DTGVSQNPRHKITKRGQNVTFRCDPISEHNRLYWYRQTLGQGPEFLTYFQNEAQLEKSRLLSDRFSAERPKGSFSTLEIQRTEQGDSAMYLCASAEGTGGLYGYTFGSGTRLTVV.

This clonotype was found a few times. The chain uses TRBV4-1 and TRBJ2-7, with 8 bases identical to TRBD2. Germline CDR1 and CDR2: MGHRA and YSYEKL. With 4 bases clipped from V and 4 bases from J, the junction kept 3 bases outside the gene matches. There are 13 residues in the CDR3. This CDR3 is CASSPQRGYEQYF. CDR3 DNA: TGCGCCAGCAGCCCACAGCGGGGGTACGAGCAGTACTTC.

The rearrangement links TRBV20-1 to TRBJ1-1, with D perhaps matching TRBD1 (6 bases). Per the germline V gene, CDR1 is DFQATT and CDR2 is SNEGSKA (reference sequence). The CDR3 sequence is 14 residues long. As DNA, the CDR3 is TGCAGACTTGACCGAGGGGACATGAACACTGAAGCTTTCTTT. Its protein product is CRLDRGDMNTEAFF.

The chain recombines TRBV5-5 with TRBJ1-3, with D possibly being TRBD1 (5 bases). This CDR3 comprises 15 residues. Trimming left V 1 base short and J 2 bases short, with 10 bases between. Germline values: CDR1 SGHKS, CDR2 YYEKEE (reference sequence). The CDR3 here is CASSLFWDAGNTIYF. The CDR3 bases are TGTGCCAGCAGCTTGTTCTGGGACGCTGGAAACACCATATATTTT.

The chain couples TRBV20-1 to TRBJ1-2; D uncertain. V shed 0 bases and J shed 7 bases, with 15 bases lying between them. Germline V gene sequence: CDR1 DFQATT, CDR2 SNEGSKA (reference sequence). The CDR3 loop spans 14 amino acids. This CDR3 reads CSARDPRSWAGYTF. The CDR3 DNA is TGCAGTGCTAGAGATCCCCGGAGTTGGGCTGGCTACACCTTC.

The chain is built from TRBV6-6 and TRBJ1-5; D unclear. V was clipped by 9 bases and J by 0 bases, with 12 bases between them. This CDR3 has 14 amino acids. Germline V gene data show CDR1 as MNHNY and CDR2 as SVGAGI (reference sequence). For the CDR3, the DNA is TGTGCCAGTTTGACGGGGAATAGCAATCAGCCCCAGCATTTT. Translation gives CASLTGNSNQPQHF.

This clonotype was counted many times. The rearrangement links TRBV5-1 to TRBJ1-4; 8 nucleotides match TRBD1. Losses at the gene ends were 0 bases for V and 8 bases for J; bases not matched to a gene: 6. CDR1 is SGHRS, CDR2 YFSETQ, per germline. CDR3 length: 15 amino acids. In nucleotides, the CDR3 is TGCGCCAGCAGCTTGGGTGACAGGGGAGCCGAAAAACTGTTTTTT. It codes for CASSLGDRGAEKLFF. The full variable domain, rest sourced from reference TRBV5-1 and TRBJ1-4, is KAGVTQTPRYLIKTRGQQVTLSCSPISGHRSVSWYQQTPGQGLQFLFEYFSETQRNKGNFPGRFSGRQFSNSRSEMNVSTLELGDSALYLCASSLGDRGAEKLFFGSGTQLSVL.

This clonotype was seen many times. The genes are TRBV18 and TRBJ2-7; possibly TRBD1 for D (5 bases). Germline CDR1 reads KGHSH; CDR2 reads LQKENI. This CDR3 has 13 residues. V lost 2 bases, J lost 5 bases, and 10 bases lay in between. CDR3 protein: CASSPDSHHEQYF. CDR3 bases: TGTGCCAGCTCACCAGACAGTCACCACGAGCAGTACTTC. The full variable domain, with the rest looked up from reference TRBV18 and TRBJ2-7, is NAGVMQNPRHLVRRRGQEARLRCSPMKGHSHVYWYRQLPEEGLKFMVYLQKENIIDESGMPKERFSAEFPKEGPSILRIQQVVRGDSAAYFCASSPDSHHEQYFGPGTRLTVT.

The V call is TRBV27, the J call TRBJ1-1; D is ambiguous. Trimming cost V 6 bases and J 5 bases, with 16 bases left between them. The CDR3 sequence is 14 residues long. In germline, CDR1 is MNHEY, CDR2 SMNVEV (reference sequence). The CDR3 sequence: CASSSTVVGTEAFF. In nucleotides, the CDR3 is TGTGCCAGCAGCTCCACAGTGGTTGGGACTGAAGCTTTCTTT.

This clonotype was seen only a few times. As DNA, the CDR3 is TGTGCCAGCAGTTGGCGGCAGGACTACACCGGGGAGCTGTTTTTT. Translation: CASSWRQDYTGELFF. The J gene is TRBJ2-2, the V gene TRBV27; D perhaps matches TRBD2 (5 bases). Germline V lookup: CDR1 MNHEY, CDR2 SMNVEV (reference sequence). The length of the CDR3 is 15 residues. Trimming pared 4 bases from V and 3 bases from J, leaving 12 bases between.